The next 32 T cell receptor beta chains were all read from a single sample in a study of radiation and T cells in renal cell carcinoma. Treatment here: 15 Gy SBRT to primary tumor, nephrectomy 4 weeks later. Assay: immunoSEQ multiplex PCR; the TCRdb copy retains only in-frame clones and omits some. Of about 20,000 clones in the sample, 47% are singletons; the top ten hold approximately 16%. Specimen: tumor tissue, collected from a patient whose treatment included radiotherapy and nephrectomy. Receptors originate from a woman between 50 and 59 years old with renal cell carcinoma.

In this sample, this clone turned up a few times. The chain employs TRBV9 and TRBJ1-1; D unresolved. The ends were cut back, 0 bases at V and 2 bases at J, with 5 bases in the middle. Per germline, CDR1 SGDLS and CDR2 YYNGEE. The length of the CDR3 is 13 residues. CDR3 residues: CASSVGHNTEAFF. Here the CDR3 DNA reads TGTGCCAGCAGCGTAGGTCATAACACTGAAGCTTTCTTT. Full variable domain (missing parts from reference TRBV9 and TRBJ1-1): DSGVTQTPKHLITATGQRVTLRCSPRSGDLSVYWYQQSLDQGLQFLIQYYNGEERAKGNILERFSAQQFPDLHSELNLSSLELGDSALYFCASSVGHNTEAFFGQGTRLTVV.

This clone was seen more than once but under ten times. V is TRBV7-8 and J is TRBJ2-7; D is unclear. In germline, CDR1 is SGHVS, CDR2 FQNEAQ. Trimming removed 2 bases from V and 5 bases from J, with 4 bases in between. CDR3 length equals 11 residues. The CDR3 loop is CASSLRDEQYF. Written as DNA, the CDR3 is TGTGCCAGCAGCTTACGTGACGAGCAGTACTTC.

CDR3 protein: CASSLDGAGETQYF. The DNA of the CDR3 is TGCGCCAGCAGCTTGGATGGGGCAGGGGAGACCCAGTACTTC. This chain joins TRBV5-1 and TRBJ2-5; perhaps TRBD1 as D (5 bases). Between the trimmed V and J ends, which lost 0 bases and 5 bases, there was a span of 11 bases. Germline loops: CDR1 SGHRS, CDR2 YFSETQ. This CDR3 spans 14 amino acids.

The rearrangement links TRBV5-1 to TRBJ1-1; D call uncertain. Trimming took off 4 bases at V and 1 base at J, with 11 bases between the two ends. CDR1 is SGHRS, CDR2 YFSETQ, per germline. This CDR3 comprises 14 residues. In DNA, the CDR3 is TGCGCCAGCAGCGGACGGACGGGGAACACTGAAGCTTTCTTT. This sequence encodes CASSGRTGNTEAFF. Based on the CDR3 plus reference TRBV5-1 and TRBJ1-1, the full variable domain is KAGVTQTPRYLIKTRGQQVTLSCSPISGHRSVSWYQQTPGQGLQFLFEYFSETQRNKGNFPGRFSGRQFSNSRSEMNVSTLELGDSALYLCASSGRTGNTEAFFGQGTRLTVV.

This clone has at least ten counts. This chain joins TRBV5-1 and TRBJ1-2; possible D gene TRBD1, 6 bases. V was shortened by 3 bases and J by 3 bases, with 15 bases between the two germline ends. Germline V gives CDR1 SGHRS, CDR2 YFSETQ. CDR3 length equals 15 residues. CDR3 amino acids: CASSWGRDIDYGYTF. DNA for the CDR3: TGCGCCAGCAGCTGGGGTCGGGACATAGACTATGGCTACACCTTC.

The chain employs TRBV27 and TRBJ1-5; a possible D gene is TRBD1 (6 bases). Germline CDR1 reads MNHEY; CDR2 reads SMNVEV (reference sequence). V was cut by 3 bases and J by 6 bases, with 9 bases left in between. The CDR3 sequence is 13 residues long. The CDR3 is CASSLGGGQPQHF. CDR3 coding DNA: TGTGCCAGCAGTTTGGGGGGCGGTCAGCCCCAGCATTTT.

The chain employs TRBV4-1 and TRBJ2-5, with 10 bases matching TRBD2. CDR3 length equals 15 residues. CDR1 is MGHRA, CDR2 YSYEKL, per germline. J gave up 0 bases and V 3 bases, and 1 base lay outside the gene matches. CDR3 DNA: TGCGCCAGCAGCCACGGGACTAGCGACCAAGAGACCCAGTACTTC. Translation: CASSHGTSDQETQYF.

The rearrangement links TRBV7-2 to TRBJ2-3, with 9 bases identical to TRBD2. CDR3 length: 15 amino acids. Germline CDR1 is SGHTA and CDR2 is FQGNSA. V shed 6 bases, J shed 2 bases, and the junction held 6 bases outside the gene matches. Here the CDR3 reads CASRPQRGATDTQYF. The CDR3 nucleotides are TGTGCCAGCAGACCGCAGCGGGGGGCCACAGATACGCAGTATTTT.

The chain is built from TRBV10-2 and TRBJ2-7; unclear D gene. V lost 0 bases and J lost 6, with 9 bases in between. The CDR3 length is 13 residues. In germline, CDR1 is WSHSY, CDR2 SAAADI. The CDR3 region has the DNA TGCGCCAGCAGTGAGTCCCCTCAAAGCGAGCAGTACTTC. Translated, it gives CASSESPQSEQYF.

The gene calls are TRBV5-6 and TRBJ1-2; D is unclear. Germline-derived CDR1 and CDR2 are SGHDT and YYEEEE. V lost 3 bases and J lost 7, with 19 bases in between. There are 15 residues in the CDR3. The chain's CDR3 is CASSSPPRKIAGYTF. As DNA, the CDR3 is TGTGCCAGCAGCTCCCCCCCGCGTAAGATTGCTGGCTACACCTTC.

This clone was seen a few times. The chain employs TRBV29-1 and TRBJ1-5; TRBD1 might be the D (6 bases). The CDR3 length is 13 residues. The germline V gene has CDR1 SQVTM and CDR2 ANQGSEA. V lost 5 bases to trimming and J lost 0 bases, with 8 bases between them. The CDR3 coding sequence is TGCAGCGTTCAACAGGGTAGCAATCAGCCCCAGCATTTT. Translation gives CSVQQGSNQPQHF. The entire variable domain, with the rest obtained from reference TRBV29-1 and TRBJ1-5, is as follows: SAVISQKPSRDICQRGTSLTIQCQVDSQVTMMFWYRQQPGQSLTLIATANQGSEATYESGFVIDKFPISRPNLTFSTLTVSNMSPEDSSIYLCSVQQGSNQPQHFGDGTRLSIL.

The V and J genes are TRBV7-2 and TRBJ2-5, with 7 bases aligning to TRBD1. Germline assignment: CDR1 SGHTA and CDR2 FQGNSA. Losses at the gene ends were 4 bases for V and 2 bases for J; bases not matched to a gene: 4. The CDR3 spans 14 residues. DNA of the CDR3: TGTGCCAGCAGCTCCCACAGGGGACAAGAGACCCAGTACTTC. This sequence encodes CASSSHRGQETQYF.

This clone is judged large (0.1 to 1%). The V and J genes are TRBV10-1 and TRBJ1-1, with 7 bases fitting TRBD1. CDR1 WNHNN and CDR2 SYGVQD come from the germline V gene (reference sequence). Trimming removed 2 bases from V and 6 bases from J; junction bases left unmatched: 9. The CDR3 extends over 15 amino acids. The CDR3 region is CASSEVGQPESEAFF. Here the CDR3 DNA reads TGCGCCAGCAGTGAGGTGGGACAGCCTGAATCTGAAGCTTTCTTT.

At least ten counts were recorded for this clone. V usage is TRBV6-6 and J usage is TRBJ1-6, with a possible D match to TRBD1 (5 bases). Germline CDR1 reads MNHNY; CDR2 reads SVGAGI (reference sequence). CDR3 size: 16 residues. Trimming shortened V by 8 bases and J by 5 bases, and 19 bases separated the two germline ends. CDR3 sequence reads: CASSDRRGVDNSPLHF. Here the CDR3 DNA reads TGTGCCAGCTCCGATCGACGAGGGGTTGATAATTCACCCCTCCACTTT.

This CDR3 is CASSLFSGTSNQPQHF. The CDR3 nucleotides are TGTGCCAGCAGCTTATTCTCCGGGACGAGCAATCAGCCCCAGCATTTT. This chain uses TRBV7-2 with TRBJ1-5; TRBD1 might be the D (5 bases). The V and J ends lost 2 bases and 1 base respectively, with 12 bases between them. The CDR3 has 16 amino acids. Germline V CDR1 and CDR2: SGHTA, FQGNSA.

The chain is built from TRBV5-5 and TRBJ1-5, with D unresolved. The germline V gene has CDR1 SGHKS and CDR2 YYEKEE (reference sequence). This CDR3 has 15 amino acids. The V end was cut by 0 bases, the J end by 4 bases, with 11 bases between. CDR3 nucleotide sequence: TGTGCCAGCAGCTTGGTCGGCGGATCAAATCAGCCCCAGCATTTT. It yields the protein CASSLVGGSNQPQHF.

The rearrangement joins TRBV4-2 to TRBJ2-2; D remains ambiguous. This CDR3 is 14 amino acids long. Germline assignment: CDR1 LGHNA and CDR2 YNFKEQ. V was clipped by 1 base and J by 7 bases, with 10 bases between them. CDR3 sequence reads: CASSQGTSGGELFF. The CDR3 coding sequence is TGTGCCAGCAGCCAAGGAACTTCAGGCGGGGAGCTGTTTTTT.

The rearrangement uses TRBV7-2 and TRBJ1-1; D unclear. Per the germline V gene, CDR1 is SGHTA and CDR2 is FQGNSA. This CDR3 has 14 residues. V was shortened by 1 base and J by 5 bases, with 11 bases between the two germline ends. The CDR3 DNA is TGTGCCAGCAGCTTAGAAGGGAGGAGTACTGAAGCTTTCTTT. It encodes CASSLEGRSTEAFF.

A remark on this clone: Other DNA sequences in this specimen translate into the identical CDR3. The chain employs TRBV5-5 and TRBJ1-1, with 8 nucleotides matching TRBD1. The length of the CDR3 is 14 residues. J lost 5 bases, V lost 0 bases, and 3 bases had no gene match. Germline V gene lookup returns CDR1 SGHKS and CDR2 YYEKEE (reference sequence). In DNA form, the CDR3 reads TGTGCCAGCAGCTTGGTCAGGGGGCGAACTGAAGCTTTCTTT. Encoded protein: CASSLVRGRTEAFF.

The CDR3 is CASKGTLIGEQFF. CDR3 in DNA: TGTGCCAGTAAGGGGACTCTCATTGGTGAGCAGTTCTTC. The chain links TRBV19 to TRBJ2-1; perhaps TRBD2 as D (6 bases). V shed 7 bases and J shed 9 bases, with 16 bases lying between them. Germline lookup yields CDR1 LNHDA and CDR2 SQIVND (reference sequence). The CDR3 consists of 13 residues.

The chain combines TRBV7-9 with TRBJ1-2, with 7 bases aligning to TRBD1. From germline, CDR1 is SEHNR and CDR2 FQNEAQ (reference sequence). The ends lost 5 bases at V and 6 bases at J; junction bases unmatched: 9. The CDR3 extends over 14 amino acids. The CDR3 sequence is CASSPFDRVDGYTF. CDR3 nucleotides: TGTGCCAGCAGCCCTTTCGACAGGGTGGATGGCTACACCTTC.

This clone has at least ten counts. This sequence joins TRBV15 and TRBJ2-7, with 7 bases identical to TRBD2. CDR1 LNHNV and CDR2 YYDKDF come from the germline V gene (reference sequence). The CDR3 covers 16 residues. The V gene end was trimmed by 3 bases and the J gene end by 2 bases; junction bases not matched to a gene: 10. The CDR3 sequence is CATSSSKGAGTYEQYF. In nucleotides, the CDR3 is TGTGCCACCAGCAGCTCAAAGGGAGCGGGGACCTACGAGCAGTACTTC.

By share, this clone ranks as large (0.1 to 1%). This rearrangement joins TRBV9 to TRBJ2-3; no clear D. V was cut by 0 bases and J by 0 bases, with 17 bases left in between. Per germline, CDR1 SGDLS and CDR2 YYNGEE. The CDR3 has 18 amino acids. The CDR3 here is CASSVGFRYSSSTDTQYF. CDR3 nucleotide sequence: TGTGCCAGCAGCGTAGGGTTTAGGTACTCGTCTAGCACAGATACGCAGTATTTT.

The rearrangement links TRBV19 to TRBJ1-1; weak D call: TRBD1 (5 bases). V shed 5 bases and J shed 1 base, with 14 bases lying between them. Per germline, CDR1 LNHDA and CDR2 SQIVND (reference sequence). The CDR3 has 15 residues. In nucleotides, the CDR3 is TGTGCCAGTAGTCCGCCGGGACTTTGGAACACTGAAGCTTTCTTT. It is translated as CASSPPGLWNTEAFF.

The V call is TRBV29-1, the J call TRBJ1-1; unclear D gene. This CDR3 is built from 12 residues. The germline CDR1 and CDR2 sequences are SQVTM and ANQGSEA. V was pared by 4 bases and J by 7 bases, with 13 bases between. In DNA, the CDR3 is TGCAGCGTTGGGCCCGGAGCAGGTGAAGCTTTCTTT. Amino acid sequence: CSVGPGAGEAFF.

This clone was seen a single time. The V and J genes are TRBV5-1 and TRBJ1-4, with D tentatively TRBD1 (6 bases). V was pared by 4 bases and J by 6 bases, with 19 bases between. Germline V CDR1 and CDR2: SGHRS, YFSETQ. The CDR3 is made up of 16 amino acids. In DNA form, the CDR3 reads TGCGCCAGCAGCCCCCAGGGGAGCCTGAGGGATGAAAAACTGTTTTTT. Amino acids: CASSPQGSLRDEKLFF.

J is TRBJ1-6 and V is TRBV7-3; no firm D call. CDR3 length equals 10 residues. Trimming took 8 bases from V and 7 from J, leaving 3 bases between them. The germline V gene encodes CDR1 SGHTA and CDR2 FQGTGA. CDR3 DNA: TGTGCCAGCTGGAATTCACCCCTCCACTTT. Amino acid sequence: CASWNSPLHF.

V gene TRBV6-1 combines with J gene TRBJ1-2; 9 nucleotides agree with TRBD1. From germline, CDR1 is MNHNS and CDR2 SASEGT. The ends lost 3 bases at V and 4 bases at J; junction bases unmatched: 6. The CDR3 runs to 15 residues. CDR3 sequence reads: CASSEWRDRVYGYTF. The CDR3 nucleotides are TGTGCCAGCAGTGAGTGGCGGGACAGGGTCTATGGCTACACCTTC.

This clone was seen a few times. This chain links TRBV7-9 with TRBJ2-2; TRBD2 matches 11 bases. V shed 6 bases and J 4 bases; nucleotides not matched to a gene: 7. This CDR3 contains 16 residues. Germline V CDR1 and CDR2: SEHNR, FQNEAQ (reference sequence). The CDR3 nucleotides read TGTGCCAGCAGGGACCCGGGACTAGCGGCCACCGGGGAGCTGTTTTTT. Translating gives CASRDPGLAATGELFF.

This clone was counted once. The chain carries TRBV15 and TRBJ1-4; D is unclear. CDR1 LNHNV and CDR2 YYDKDF come from the germline V gene (reference sequence). The CDR3 is made up of 13 amino acids. V gave up 3 bases and J gave up 5 bases, with 7 bases separating them. The CDR3: CATSRGRNEKLFF. In DNA form, the CDR3 reads TGTGCCACCAGCAGGGGGAGGAATGAAAAACTGTTTTTT.

This chain links TRBV23-1 with TRBJ1-4; D gene ambiguous. TRBV23-1 is noted as an ORF with a role that remains uncertain. This CDR3 comprises 15 residues. The V and J ends lost 0 bases and 6 bases respectively, with 11 bases between them. This CDR3 is CASSQSTGCDEKLFF. The CDR3 DNA reads TGCGCCAGCAGTCAATCGACCGGGTGCGATGAAAAACTGTTTTTT.

The V gene is TRBV7-9, the J gene TRBJ2-3; no clear D gene. V was pared by 5 bases and J by 4 bases, with 7 bases between. The CDR3 runs 12 residues. Per germline, CDR1 SEHNR and CDR2 FQNEAQ (reference sequence). The CDR3 is CASSPLADTQYF. CDR3 DNA sequence: TGTGCCAGCAGCCCCTTGGCAGATACGCAGTATTTT.